This paragraph reports one T cell receptor (beta chain). No antigen is known for it. The sample is drawn from a study of shared clonotypes between healthy human individuals. Regarding the study as a whole: The donor pool, a small one, limited the genetic and exposure-history diversity represented.

CD45RO negativity and positive selection for CCR7 defined naive CD8 cells, a population that excluded terminally differentiated effector memory CD45RA+ cells. There were no recent acute infections or vaccinations among the donors, who were healthy HIV-negative adults. Genomic DNA (from each subset) was split evenly across several immunoSEQ plates. Assay used: immunoSEQ multiplex PCR; TCRdb lists only in-frame clones, some missing. The table has around 2,000,000 clones, around 96% seen once. The germline V and J ends were trimmed by 11 bases and 8 bases, with 18 bases remaining between them. CDR1 and CDR2 from the germline V gene are SNHLY and FYNNEI. The CDR3 is made up of 13 amino acids.

The specimen sequenced was naive CD8+ T cells sorted from blood. The TCR originated in a man aged 18 to 29 in good health. The V and J genes are TRBV2 and TRBJ1-4; D is perhaps TRBD1 (5 bases). The CDR3 DNA sequence: TGTGCCGGAGCGGCAGGGCCCCCAGAAAAACTGTTTTTT. Protein product: CAGAAGPPEKLFF.